This T cell receptor (beta chain) appears in the sequencing data of a study of response to subunit inactivated influenza vaccine. Germline assignment: CDR1 KGHDR and CDR2 SFDVKD. Unmatched junction bases numbered 5, after V lost 5 bases and J lost 6 bases. The CDR3 is 14 residues long. This clonotype was seen ten or more times. Its antigen is as yet unknown. Findings and limits, study-wide: Each seasonal influenza vaccination recruits few new T cells, the authors suggested.

TCRdb processed the RT-PCR reads anew with MiXCR; each CDR3 protein has one entry. The sample holds over 450,000 distinct CDR3 sequences, 10% to 15% seen once. Sequencing was performed on PBMCs from blood, taken roughly 6 weeks after vaccination. The origin of this receptor is a man between 45 and 60 years old who received an inactivated influenza vaccine. The chain is built from TRBV24-1 and TRBJ2-1; 8 nucleotides line up with TRBD2. The CDR3 nucleotides read TGTGCCACCAGTGGCAGCGGGAGTCCCAATGAGCAGTTCTTC. Its translation: CATSGSGSPNEQFF.